This T cell receptor beta chain was observed in a study of T cell responses to AZD1222 COVID-19 vaccine. General study findings and limits: Unmutated regions of variants are reportedly targeted by nearly half of spike-specific TCRs. Spike-specific TCR depth and breadth grew after two AZD1222 doses.

Only in-frame clones appear in the TCRdb table, and some are missing; sequencing was by immunoSEQ multiplex PCR. The table shows around 120,000 clones, with about 92% occurring only once. As for this clone: Its specificity is not known.

This CDR3 is built from 17 residues. The V gene's germline CDR1 is MDHEN and CDR2 SYDVKM. The ends lost 4 bases at V and 5 bases at J; junction bases unmatched: 15. The sequence was obtained from an adult in good health. This chain connects TRBV28 to TRBJ2-5, with 8 bases lining up with TRBD2. The sequencing used peripheral blood, collected on day 0 of AZD1222 vaccination. The DNA for the CDR3 is TGTGCCAGCAGTTCCGCTCAGGGAGCGGGAGTATTGGAGACCCAGTACTTC. Translated, it gives CASSSAQGAGVLETQYF.